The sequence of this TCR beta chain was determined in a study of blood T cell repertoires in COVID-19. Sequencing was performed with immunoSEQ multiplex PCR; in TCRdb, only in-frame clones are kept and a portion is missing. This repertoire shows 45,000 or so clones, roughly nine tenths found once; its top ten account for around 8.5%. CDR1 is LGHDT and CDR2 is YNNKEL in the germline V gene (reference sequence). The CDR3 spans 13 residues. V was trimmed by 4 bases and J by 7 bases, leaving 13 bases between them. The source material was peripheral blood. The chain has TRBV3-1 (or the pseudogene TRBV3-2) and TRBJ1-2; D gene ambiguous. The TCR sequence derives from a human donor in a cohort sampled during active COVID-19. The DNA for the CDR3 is TGTGCCAGCAGCCCATACGGTCCGCCTGGCTACACCTTC. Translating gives CASSPYGPPGYTF.